This TCR beta chain was found in a study of OX40 agonist ivuxolimab in advanced cancers. The repertoire was sequenced with immunoSEQ multiplex PCR; TCRdb's copy has only in-frame clones and lacks some. Counted here are tens of thousands of clones, roughly 84% occurring once; the ten biggest clones make up approximately 0.3%. Autoimmune disease history or systemic immunosuppression disqualified patients. Per the germline V gene, CDR1 is LGHNA and CDR2 is YNFKEQ. The CDR3 totals 16 residues. J lost 4 bases, V lost 1 base, and 5 bases had no gene match. Sample: CD4+ or CD8+ T cells sorted from blood, taken in a trial of the OX40 agonist ivuxolimab. The chain carries TRBV4-2 and TRBJ2-3; TRBD2 aligns across 10 bases. The sequence was collected from an adult with an advanced solid tumor such as melanoma, head and neck, liver or kidney cancer. The CDR3, as DNA: TGTGCCAGCAGCCAAGGAACTAGCGGGGTGGCAGATACGCAGTATTTT. This encodes CASSQGTSGVADTQYF.